A selection of T cell receptor beta chains follows, all from one sample in a study of cytomegalovirus exposure and HLA in healthy donors. Repertoires were generated with immunoSEQ multiplex PCR, while TCRdb's copy carries only in-frame clones and drops some. The sample includes about 150,000 clones, about two thirds of them seen just once. Sample: PBMCs. All receptors derive from a man in his fifties in good health and CMV-seropositive. Each CDR3 is given with its conserved first and last residue. Fields, in order: J gene, clone size, V gene, D gene, CDR3 protein, CDR3 DNA. A D gene is named only where the DNA matches it firmly. Some rows have no size entry. The others give once, few or many, or a class for an expanded clone.

j_gene: TRBJ2-3; abundance: .; v_gene: TRBV6-1; d_gene: .; CDR3aa: CASSEDGGIIDTQYF; CDR3nt: TGTGCCAGCAGTGAAGACGGCGGGATAATAGATACGCAGTATTTT
j_gene: TRBJ1-3; abundance: .; v_gene: TRBV5-6; d_gene: TRBD1; CDR3aa: CASSWTGLAGNTIYF; CDR3nt: TGTGCCAGCAGCTGGACAGGGTTGGCAGGAAACACCATATATTTT
j_gene: TRBJ2-7; abundance: few; v_gene: TRBV10-3; d_gene: TRBD2; CDR3aa: CAISELAGFDEQYF; CDR3nt: TGTGCCATCAGTGAGCTAGCGGGATTTGACGAGCAGTACTTC
j_gene: TRBJ2-2; abundance: .; v_gene: TRBV5-1; d_gene: TRBD2; CDR3aa: CASSFKAGGRDTGELFF; CDR3nt: TGCGCCAGCAGCTTCAAAGCGGGAGGGCGTGACACCGGGGAGCTGTTTTTT
j_gene: TRBJ2-2; abundance: .; v_gene: TRBV4-2; d_gene: .; CDR3aa: CASSQPGAGGVGGELFF; CDR3nt: TGTGCCAGCAGCCAACCGGGAGCCGGGGGAGTCGGCGGGGAGCTGTTTTTT
j_gene: TRBJ2-5; abundance: once; v_gene: TRBV29-1; d_gene: TRBD2; CDR3aa: CSVRLAGNLANRETQYF; CDR3nt: TGCAGCGTCAGACTAGCGGGGAACCTTGCGAACCGAGAGACCCAGTACTTC
j_gene: TRBJ2-7; abundance: .; v_gene: TRBV19; d_gene: TRBD1; CDR3aa: CASSVQGYEQYF; CDR3nt: TGTGCCAGTAGTGTACAGGGGTACGAGCAGTACTTC
j_gene: TRBJ2-5; abundance: .; v_gene: TRBV7-9; d_gene: TRBD2; CDR3aa: CSSSLTSGKTQYF; CDR3nt: TGTTCCAGCAGCCTGACTAGCGGCAAGACCCAGTACTTC
j_gene: TRBJ1-2; abundance: .; v_gene: TRBV19; d_gene: .; CDR3aa: CASSIDQGWGYTF; CDR3nt: TGTGCCAGTAGTATAGATCAGGGTTGGGGCTACACCTTC
j_gene: TRBJ2-3; abundance: .; v_gene: TRBV11-2; d_gene: .; CDR3aa: CASSPRGGTADTQYF; CDR3nt: TGTGCCAGCAGCCCCCGTGGGGGGACCGCAGATACGCAGTATTTT